These 16 T cell receptor beta chains came from one sample sequenced in a study of shared clonotypes between healthy human individuals. The assay was immunoSEQ multiplex PCR, and TCRdb's table has in-frame clones only and misses some. Among approximately 440,000 clones listed, 77% were seen once. Sequenced material: PBMCs. The source of these receptors is a woman aged 40 to 55 in good health. Some clones in this sample may be carry-over from other donors' samples.

V is TRBV29-1 and J is TRBJ2-6, with D hard to call. V was cut by 6 bases and J by 1 base, with 16 bases left in between. Germline values: CDR1 SQVTM, CDR2 ANQGSEA. This CDR3 contains 16 residues. The CDR3 here is CSVPGSASSGANVLTF. The CDR3 region has the DNA TGCAGCGTGCCTGGCTCAGCGAGTTCTGGGGCCAACGTCCTGACTTTC. The full variable domain, in which reference TRBV29-1 and TRBJ2-6 provide the parts outside the CDR3, is SAVISQKPSRDICQRGTSLTIQCQVDSQVTMMFWYRQQPGQSLTLIATANQGSEATYESGFVIDKFPISRPNLTFSTLTVSNMSPEDSSIYLCSVPGSASSGANVLTFGAGSRLTVL.

This chain connects TRBV7-2 to TRBJ1-1, with D unclear. The length of the CDR3 is 12 residues. Germline CDR1 and CDR2: SGHTA and FQGNSA. The germline V and J ends were trimmed by 0 bases and 7 bases, with 6 bases remaining between them. The CDR3 DNA sequence: TGTGCCAGCAGCTTAGCCAGTCTTGAAGCTTTCTTT. Its translation is CASSLASLEAFF.

Comments on this clone: One base away lies a much larger clone, so this may be a sequencing read error. Other DNA sequences in the sample encode the same CDR3. The chain links TRBV30 to TRBJ1-1; no clear D. This CDR3 is built from 11 residues. Deletions cut 5 bases from V and 8 bases from J, with 12 bases between. Germline lookup yields CDR1 GTSNPN and CDR2 SVGIG (reference sequence). The CDR3 DNA is TGTGCCTGGGGAGAGACCTTCGAAGCTTTCTTT. It encodes CAWGETFEAFF.

This clone was observed a handful of times. The chain joins TRBV7-3 to TRBJ2-1; 9 nucleotides align to TRBD2. CDR1 and CDR2 from the germline V gene are SGHTA and FQGTGA. The ends lost 5 bases at V and 1 base at J; junction bases unmatched: 3. This CDR3 is 15 amino acids long. The CDR3 loop reads CASSDGLASYNEQFF. The CDR3 nucleotides are TGTGCCAGCAGCGACGGACTAGCGTCCTACAATGAGCAGTTCTTC.

J is TRBJ2-3 and V is TRBV7-9, with D perhaps assigned TRBD1 or TRBD2 (5 bases each). In germline, CDR1 is SEHNR, CDR2 FQNEAQ (reference sequence). V lost 0 bases, J lost 4 bases, and 8 bases lay in between. The CDR3 is 14 amino acids. The CDR3 DNA reads TGTGCCAGCAGCTTAGCCGGGGCTCCAGATACGCAGTATTTT. Translation gives CASSLAGAPDTQYF.

The sample holds one count of this clone. CDR3 nucleotide sequence: TGTGCCACCAGTACGGGGGGGGACATCGATGAGCAGTTCTTC. This codes for CATSTGGDIDEQFF. The V call is TRBV15, the J call TRBJ2-1; 8 positions agree with TRBD2. This CDR3 comprises 14 residues. The germline V gene encodes CDR1 LNHNV and CDR2 YYDKDF (reference sequence). The ends lost 6 bases at V and 8 bases at J; junction bases unmatched: 9.

The chain has TRBV7-2 and TRBJ1-2; D gene ambiguous. Germline CDR1 SGHTA, CDR2 FQGNSA. Deletions cut 2 bases from V and 6 bases from J, with 10 bases between. The length of the CDR3 is 13 residues. The CDR3 DNA follows: TGTGCCAGCAGCTTATCAGGAATTGATGGCTACACCTTC. Translated: CASSLSGIDGYTF.

This clone was counted once. V usage is TRBV11-2 and J usage is TRBJ2-7; D is possibly TRBD1 (5 bases). The CDR3 loop spans 14 amino acids. V lost 2 bases and J 5 bases, leaving 13 bases between the germline ends. CDR1 and CDR2 (germline): SGHAT, FQNNGV. This CDR3 is CASSLSGISNEQYF. CDR3 nucleotides: TGTGCCAGCAGCTTATCAGGGATATCCAACGAGCAGTACTTC.

The J gene is TRBJ1-2, the V gene TRBV7-9, with D hard to call. Germline CDR1 is SEHNR and CDR2 is FQNEAQ (reference sequence). The CDR3 loop spans 12 amino acids. The chain's CDR3 is CVMGEGNYGYTF. CDR3 nucleotide sequence: TGTGTCATGGGCGAGGGTAACTATGGCTACACCTTC.

The chain joins TRBV6-1 to TRBJ2-2; 7 bases align to TRBD1. There are 14 residues in the CDR3. With V trimmed by 3 bases and J by 4 bases, 2 bases remained unmatched. Germline V CDR1 and CDR2: MNHNS, SASEGT. The CDR3: CASSEYRGTGELFF. In DNA form, the CDR3 reads TGTGCCAGCAGTGAGTACAGGGGCACCGGGGAGCTGTTTTTT.

The gene calls are TRBV27 and TRBJ2-5, with 11 bases aligning to TRBD1. The J call may be wrong; the DNA end is better matched by TRBJ2-7. The CDR3 runs to 16 residues. Germline assignment: CDR1 MNHEY and CDR2 SMNVEV (reference sequence). The CDR3 sequence is CASSPQGQGGSYEQYF. DNA of the CDR3: TGTGCCAGCAGTCCTCAGGGACAGGGGGGGTCCTACGAGCAGTACTTC.

Of note for this clone: One end of the junction does not line up with germline, which may come from a read error. The chain links TRBV7-7 to TRBJ2-3, with 7 bases matching TRBD2. Germline V gives CDR1 SSHAT, CDR2 FNYEAQ (reference sequence). This CDR3 spans 16 amino acids. The chain's CDR3 is CASSQGLPGESDTQYF. The CDR3 nucleotides read TGTGCTAGCAGCCAGGGACTACCCGGGGAGTCAGATACGCAGTATTTT.

The chain has TRBV7-9 and TRBJ2-1; 16 bases agree with TRBD2. CDR1 is SEHNR and CDR2 is FQNEAQ in the germline V gene (reference sequence). The V segment lost 5 bases and the J segment 9 bases; nucleotides outside the gene matches: 4. The CDR3 covers 15 residues. CDR3 sequence: CASSGTSGRVFEQFF. The CDR3 nucleotides read TGTGCCAGCAGCGGGACTAGCGGGAGGGTCTTTGAGCAGTTCTTC.

With respect to this clone: A far larger clone is just one base off, so this is likely a read error. J is TRBJ1-1 and V is TRBV5-6, with 7 bases that match TRBD1. This CDR3 has 14 residues. Looked up from germline, CDR1 is SGHDT and CDR2 is YYEEEE. The CDR3 is CASSFGGGLTEALF. CDR3 DNA sequence: TGTGCCAGCAGCTTTGGAGGGGGCCTCACTGAAGCTCTCTTT.

There are a few counts of this clone. The chain has TRBV5-1 and TRBJ2-7; 11 bases are shared with TRBD2. The germline V gene encodes CDR1 SGHRS and CDR2 YFSETQ. This CDR3 is built from 15 residues. J lost 3 bases, V lost 1 base, and 3 bases had no gene match. CDR3 coding DNA: TGCGCCAGCAGCTTGTTTACTAGCGGGAGCTACGAGCAGTACTTC. Its translation is CASSLFTSGSYEQYF.

This chain connects TRBV28 to TRBJ2-7; 9 bases are shared with TRBD1. J gave up 7 bases and V 3 bases, and 7 bases lay outside the gene matches. The CDR3 runs 14 residues. CDR1 and CDR2 (germline): MDHEN, SYDVKM. The chain's CDR3 is CASSFWDRVGEQYF. CDR3 in DNA: TGTGCCAGCAGTTTTTGGGACAGGGTCGGGGAGCAGTACTTC.